Shown below are 2 T cell receptor beta chains from a single sample sequenced in a study of cytomegalovirus exposure and HLA in healthy donors. The assay was immunoSEQ multiplex PCR, and TCRdb's table has in-frame clones only and misses some. The profile covers 65,000 to 80,000 clones, with 85% to 95% appearing a single time and about 1.9% taken by the ten largest. The specimen was PBMCs. These receptors originate from a woman aged 18-30 years in good health and CMV-seropositive.

Only a few counts were recorded for this clone. The rearrangement links TRBV9 to TRBJ2-2; 7 bases agree with TRBD2. CDR3 size: 16 residues. CDR1 is SGDLS and CDR2 is YYNGEE in the germline V gene. V was pared by 0 bases and J by 6 bases, with 8 bases of the junction left unmatched. CDR3 nucleotide sequence: TGTGCCAGCAGCGTAGTAACTGGACTAGTGGCCGGGGAGCTGTTTTTT. Its translation is CASSVVTGLVAGELFF.

The chain has TRBV19 and TRBJ2-2; 7 nucleotides match TRBD1. V lost 5 bases and J lost 2; bases outside the gene matches: 5. The CDR3 spans 15 residues. Germline CDR1 is LNHDA and CDR2 is SQIVND (reference sequence). CDR3 sequence (DNA): TGTGCCAGTAGTGCCCGGGACAGAAACACCGGGGAGCTGTTTTTT. This gives the protein CASSARDRNTGELFF.